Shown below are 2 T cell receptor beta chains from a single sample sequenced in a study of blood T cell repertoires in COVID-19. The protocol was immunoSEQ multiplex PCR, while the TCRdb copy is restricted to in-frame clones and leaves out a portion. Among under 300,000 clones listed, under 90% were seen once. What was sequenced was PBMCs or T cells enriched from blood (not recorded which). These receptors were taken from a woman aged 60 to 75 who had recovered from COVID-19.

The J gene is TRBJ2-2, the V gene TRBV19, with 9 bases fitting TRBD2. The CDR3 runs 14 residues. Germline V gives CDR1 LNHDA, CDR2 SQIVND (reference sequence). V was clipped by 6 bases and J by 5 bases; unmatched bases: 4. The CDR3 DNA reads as TGTGCCAGTAGCATTAGCGGGAGAACCGGGGAGCTGTTTTTT. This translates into CASSISGRTGELFF.

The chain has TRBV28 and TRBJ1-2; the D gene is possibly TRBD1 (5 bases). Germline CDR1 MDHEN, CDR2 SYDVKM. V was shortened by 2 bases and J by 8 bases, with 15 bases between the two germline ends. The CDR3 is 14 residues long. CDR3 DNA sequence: TGTGCCAGCAGTTTAATGGTACAGGCGGGAGGCTACACCTTC. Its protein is CASSLMVQAGGYTF.